The 5 T cell receptor beta chains reported below all come from one sample, sequenced in a study of blood T cells in healthy people across ages. Alongside a J-beta primer mix, a sample-barcoded 5' primer served in a second PCR lasting about 7 to 12 cycles. MiXCR, run by TCRdb on the 5' RACE reads, gives a single entry per CDR3 protein. The sample gives over 550,000 distinct CDR3 sequences, about 28% of which show up once; about 15% is in the top ten. The sample taken for sequencing was blood. These receptors were obtained from a woman of 80 years or more in good health.

The gene calls are TRBV6-1 and TRBJ1-5, with a tentative D call TRBD1 (5 bases). The germline gives CDR1 MNHNS, CDR2 SASEGT. There are 14 residues in the CDR3. Trimming shortened V by 7 bases and J by 0 bases, and 10 bases separated the two germline ends. The CDR3 DNA follows: TGTGCCAGCACCGGAAGGGGTAGCAATCAGCCCCAGCATTTT. It yields the protein CASTGRGSNQPQHF.

The chain recombines TRBV27 with TRBJ2-5; D gene unclear. TRBJ2-4 matches the DNA end more closely, so the J call is doubtful. Germline CDR1 and CDR2: MNHEY and SMNVEV (reference sequence). There are 13 residues in the CDR3. The CDR3 bases are TGTGCCAGCAAAACTCAGGCCCAAAACATTCAGTACTTC. Residues: CASKTQAQNIQYF.

This clonotype appeared a few times. A clone one base away is much larger, so this may be a read error. The chain carries TRBV20-1 and TRBJ2-5, with unresolved D. CDR1 and CDR2 (germline): DFQATT, SNEGSKA (reference sequence). This CDR3 has 12 residues. Trimming took 5 bases from V and 11 from J, leaving 18 bases between them. The CDR3 bases are TGCAGTGCTCCCAGGCGCGGCAATGAGCAGTACTTC. Amino acids: CSAPRRGNEQYF.

CDR3 in DNA: TGTGCCAGCAGTGGGCAGTCCTCCTATAATTCACCCCTCCACTTT. Its protein product is CASSGQSSYNSPLHF. The rearrangement joins TRBV12-3 or TRBV12-4 to TRBJ1-6; D gene uncertain. V lost 5 bases to trimming and J lost 0 bases, with 8 bases between them. There are 15 residues in the CDR3.

This clonotype was picked up many times. V and J are TRBV5-5 and TRBJ1-1; D gene ambiguous. In germline, CDR1 is SGHKS, CDR2 YYEKEE (reference sequence). Deletions cut 2 bases from V and 0 bases from J, with 5 bases between. This CDR3 is 13 amino acids long. The CDR3 coding sequence is TGTGCCAGCAGCTTTAGTCTGAACACTGAAGCTTTCTTT. This sequence encodes CASSFSLNTEAFF.